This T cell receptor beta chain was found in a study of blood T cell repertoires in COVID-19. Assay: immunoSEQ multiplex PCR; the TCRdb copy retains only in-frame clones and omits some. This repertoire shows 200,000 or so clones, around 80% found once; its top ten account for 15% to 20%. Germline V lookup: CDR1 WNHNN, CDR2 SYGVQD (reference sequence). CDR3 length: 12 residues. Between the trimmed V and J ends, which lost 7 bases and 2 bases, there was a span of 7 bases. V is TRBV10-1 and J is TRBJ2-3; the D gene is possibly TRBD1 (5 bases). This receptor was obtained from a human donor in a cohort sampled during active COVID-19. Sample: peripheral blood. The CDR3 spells CASKGDTDTQYF. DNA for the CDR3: TGCGCCAGCAAAGGGGACACAGATACGCAGTATTTT.